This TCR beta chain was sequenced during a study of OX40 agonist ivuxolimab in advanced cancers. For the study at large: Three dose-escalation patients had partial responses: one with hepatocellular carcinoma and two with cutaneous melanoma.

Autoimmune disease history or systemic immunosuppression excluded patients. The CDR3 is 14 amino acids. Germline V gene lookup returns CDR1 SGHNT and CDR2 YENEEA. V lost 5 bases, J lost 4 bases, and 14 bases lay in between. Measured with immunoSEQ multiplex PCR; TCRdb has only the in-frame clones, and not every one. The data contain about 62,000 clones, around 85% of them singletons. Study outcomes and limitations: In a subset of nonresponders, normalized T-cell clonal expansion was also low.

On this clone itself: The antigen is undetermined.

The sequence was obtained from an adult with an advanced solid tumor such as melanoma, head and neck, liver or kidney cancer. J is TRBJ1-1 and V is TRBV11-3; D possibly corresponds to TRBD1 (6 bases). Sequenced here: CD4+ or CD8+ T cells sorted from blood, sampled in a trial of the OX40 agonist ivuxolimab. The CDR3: CASSAAGAGTEAFF. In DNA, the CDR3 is TGTGCCAGCAGCGCCGCAGGGGCCGGCACTGAAGCTTTCTTT.